The 6 T cell receptor beta chains presented below share a single source sample, sequenced in a study of control samples from healthy donors and cancer patients. The repertoire was sequenced with immunoSEQ multiplex PCR; TCRdb's copy has only in-frame clones and lacks some. The data hold 110,000 or so clones, with approximately 87% observed a single time. Sequencing was carried out using blood. Source of these receptors: a man younger than 45 in good health.

The chain couples TRBV6-2 or TRBV6-3 to TRBJ2-3; 8 nucleotides agree with TRBD2. Looked up from germline, CDR1 is MNHEY and CDR2 is SVGEGT. The length of the CDR3 is 15 residues. V shed 4 bases, J shed 2 bases, and the junction held 5 bases outside the gene matches. This CDR3 reads CASSSRRGVTDTQYF. For the CDR3, the DNA is TGTGCCAGCAGTTCCCGGCGGGGGGTCACAGATACGCAGTATTTT.

The chain employs TRBV2 and TRBJ2-5; D is unclear. Germline assignment: CDR1 SNHLY and CDR2 FYNNEI. The CDR3 sequence is 15 residues long. Trimming took off 6 bases at V and 5 bases at J, with 19 bases between the two ends. The CDR3 sequence is CASSPQSATSETQYF. The CDR3 DNA reads TGTGCCAGCAGCCCCCAGAGCGCCACAAGCGAGACCCAGTACTTC.

The chain links TRBV30 to TRBJ1-5; D call uncertain. The CDR3 runs 15 residues. Looked up from germline, CDR1 is GTSNPN and CDR2 is SVGIG (reference sequence). Trimming left V 2 bases short and J 4 bases short, with 15 bases between. CDR3 sequence reads: CAWSKGPAGNQPQHF. DNA for the CDR3: TGTGCCTGGAGTAAGGGCCCGGCGGGAAATCAGCCCCAGCATTTT. The full variable domain, its missing parts supplied by reference TRBV30 and TRBJ1-5, is SQTIHQWPATLVQPVGSPLSLECTVEGTSNPNLYWYRQAAGRGLQLLFYSVGIGQISSEVPQNLSASRPQDRQFILSSKKLLLSDSGFYLCAWSKGPAGNQPQHFGDGTRLSIL.

This sequence joins TRBV11-2 and TRBJ2-7, with 10 nucleotides matching TRBD1. Germline V gene sequence: CDR1 SGHAT, CDR2 FQNNGV. J was trimmed by 8 bases and V by 5 bases; bases with no gene match: 9. This CDR3 is built from 14 residues. CDR3 bases: TGTGCCAGCAGCCCAGGGACAGGGGATTCAAAGCAGTACTTC. This sequence encodes CASSPGTGDSKQYF.

The chain employs TRBV2 and TRBJ1-5; D may be TRBD1 (6 bases). Trimming stripped 2 bases from V and 1 base from J, with 12 bases between. The CDR3 loop spans 16 amino acids. CDR1 and CDR2 (germline): SNHLY, FYNNEI. CDR3 region: CASSETGRISNQPQHF. CDR3 nucleotides: TGTGCCAGCAGTGAAACAGGGAGGATAAGCAATCAGCCCCAGCATTTT.

The chain is built from TRBV6-5 and TRBJ2-5; perhaps TRBD2 as D (6 bases). From germline, CDR1 is MNHEY and CDR2 SVGAGI. V was cut by 0 bases and J by 7 bases, with 15 bases left in between. This CDR3 is built from 15 residues. The CDR3 protein is CASSYSIVGGGTQYF. The CDR3 DNA is TGTGCCAGCAGTTACTCGATAGTGGGAGGAGGGACCCAGTACTTC.